These T cell receptor beta chains were read from a single sample in a study of identifying expanded T cells in peripheral blood. Libraries were prepared by immunoSEQ multiplex PCR; TCRdb keeps only in-frame clonotypes and omits some of them. The sample lists approximately 100,000 clones; approximately 91% were seen once. The sample was blood. All receptors derive from a person between 18 and 69 years old in good health. Both conserved end residues are part of each CDR3. The D gene is left open where the match is weak. Clone size is not always given. Where it is, it says once, few, many or a class for expanded clones.

v_gene: TRBV7-8
j_gene: TRBJ2-4
d_gene: .
abundance: few
CDR3aa: CASSFTGTKNIQYF
CDR3nt: TGTGCCAGCAGCTTTACGGGAACCAAAAACATTCAGTACTTC

v_gene: TRBV7-9
j_gene: TRBJ2-5
d_gene: .
abundance: .
CDR3aa: CASSRPSPQFQETQYF
CDR3nt: TGTGCCAGCAGCCGACCTAGTCCGCAATTCCAAGAGACCCAGTACTTC

v_gene: TRBV9
j_gene: TRBJ2-1
d_gene: .
abundance: .
CDR3aa: CASSVDSYSYNEQFF
CDR3nt: TGTGCCAGCAGCGTAGACAGCTACTCCTACAATGAGCAGTTCTTC

v_gene: TRBV28
j_gene: TRBJ1-1
d_gene: .
abundance: .
CDR3aa: CASSLMYGLNTEAFF
CDR3nt: TGTGCCAGCAGTTTAATGTACGGGTTGAACACTGAAGCTTTCTTT

v_gene: TRBV28
j_gene: TRBJ1-2
d_gene: TRBD1
abundance: .
CDR3aa: CASIRQGYGYTF
CDR3nt: TGTGCCAGCATCCGACAGGGTTATGGCTACACCTTC

v_gene: TRBV25-1
j_gene: TRBJ2-1
d_gene: TRBD1
abundance: few
CDR3aa: CASSAGTGESDEQFF
CDR3nt: TGTGCCAGCAGTGCGGGGACAGGGGAAAGCGATGAGCAGTTCTTC

v_gene: TRBV5-1
j_gene: TRBJ2-7
d_gene: TRBD2
abundance: once
CDR3aa: CASSLEGTSGHEQYF
CDR3nt: TGCGCCAGCAGCTTGGAAGGGACTAGTGGTCACGAGCAGTACTTC

v_gene: TRBV4-1
j_gene: TRBJ2-5
d_gene: TRBD1
abundance: .
CDR3aa: CASSQVIVKGAYQETQYF
CDR3nt: TGCGCCAGCAGCCAAGTCATCGTGAAGGGGGCCTACCAAGAGACCCAGTACTTC

v_gene: TRBV14
j_gene: TRBJ2-1
d_gene: .
abundance: .
CDR3aa: CASSRGGPNEQFF
CDR3nt: TGTGCCAGCAGCAGGGGTGGGCCGAATGAGCAGTTCTTC

v_gene: TRBV7-2
j_gene: TRBJ2-7
d_gene: TRBD2
abundance: once
CDR3aa: CASSLILGLANEQYF
CDR3nt: TGTGCCAGCAGCTTAATTCTTGGACTAGCCAACGAGCAGTACTTC

v_gene: TRBV7-9
j_gene: TRBJ2-7
d_gene: .
abundance: .
CDR3aa: CASSLGPLEQYF
CDR3nt: TGTGCCAGCAGCTTAGGACCCCTCGAGCAGTACTTC

v_gene: TRBV5-4
j_gene: TRBJ1-2
d_gene: .
abundance: .
CDR3aa: CASSLDVNYGYTF
CDR3nt: TGTGCCAGCAGCTTGGATGTTAACTATGGCTACACCTTC

v_gene: TRBV27
j_gene: TRBJ2-7
d_gene: TRBD1
abundance: once
CDR3aa: CASGKGTGVYEQYF
CDR3nt: TGTGCCAGCGGGAAAGGGACAGGGGTCTACGAGCAGTACTTC

v_gene: TRBV7-8
j_gene: TRBJ2-7
d_gene: TRBD2
abundance: medium-sized
CDR3aa: CASSWTSGSYEQYF
CDR3nt: TGTGCCAGCAGCTGGACTAGCGGGAGTTACGAGCAGTACTTC

v_gene: TRBV6-4
j_gene: TRBJ1-1
d_gene: TRBD1
abundance: .
CDR3aa: CASSPTGGGNTEAFF
CDR3nt: TGTGCCAGCAGCCCGACAGGGGGTGGGAACACTGAAGCTTTCTTT

v_gene: TRBV27
j_gene: TRBJ2-7
d_gene: TRBD2
abundance: .
CDR3aa: CASSSGLASDEQYF
CDR3nt: TGTGCCAGCAGTTCGGGACTAGCTTCCGACGAGCAGTACTTC

v_gene: TRBV18
j_gene: TRBJ2-7
d_gene: .
abundance: .
CDR3aa: CASSPGGGKVYEQYF
CDR3nt: TGTGCCAGCTCACCAGGTGGGGGAAAGGTCTACGAGCAGTACTTC

v_gene: TRBV5-1
j_gene: TRBJ1-1
d_gene: .
abundance: .
CDR3aa: CASAPGAGAPNTEAFF
CDR3nt: TGCGCCAGTGCCCCCGGGGCAGGGGCTCCGAACACTGAAGCTTTCTTT

v_gene: TRBV6-1
j_gene: TRBJ2-7
d_gene: TRBD1
abundance: .
CDR3aa: CASKRTGSNEQYF
CDR3nt: TGTGCCAGCAAGAGGACAGGGAGCAACGAGCAGTACTTC

v_gene: TRBV9
j_gene: TRBJ2-3
d_gene: .
abundance: .
CDR3aa: CASSGDLIRDTQYF
CDR3nt: TGTGCCAGCAGCGGGGACTTGATCAGGGATACGCAGTATTTT

v_gene: TRBV14
j_gene: TRBJ1-1
d_gene: .
abundance: .
CDR3aa: CASSQEAQLTTQAFF
CDR3nt: TGTGCCAGCAGCCAAGAAGCACAGTTGACGACGCAAGCTTTCTTT

v_gene: TRBV28
j_gene: TRBJ2-7
d_gene: .
abundance: .
CDR3aa: CASMEGSSYEQYF
CDR3nt: TGTGCCAGCATGGAGGGGAGCTCCTACGAGCAGTACTTC

v_gene: TRBV5-6
j_gene: TRBJ2-7
d_gene: TRBD2
abundance: .
CDR3aa: CASSLRTSGYYEQYF
CDR3nt: TGTGCCAGCAGCTTGAGGACTAGCGGGTACTACGAGCAGTACTTC

v_gene: TRBV15
j_gene: TRBJ2-3
d_gene: TRBD1
abundance: once
CDR3aa: CATNDRAGDTQYF
CDR3nt: TGTGCCACCAACGACAGGGCGGGAGATACGCAGTATTTT

v_gene: TRBV5-4
j_gene: TRBJ2-7
d_gene: .
abundance: .
CDR3aa: CASSADRNLYEQYF
CDR3nt: TGTGCCAGCAGCGCGGACCGAAATCTCTACGAGCAGTACTTC

v_gene: TRBV30
j_gene: TRBJ1-2
d_gene: TRBD1
abundance: .
CDR3aa: CASLQGNYGYTF
CDR3nt: TGTGCCTCCCTACAGGGGAACTATGGCTACACCTTC

v_gene: TRBV19
j_gene: TRBJ1-1
d_gene: .
abundance: .
CDR3aa: CASSIENGVEAFF
CDR3nt: TGTGCCAGTAGTATAGAAAACGGAGTGGAAGCTTTCTTT

v_gene: TRBV9
j_gene: TRBJ2-1
d_gene: .
abundance: .
CDR3aa: CASSVVGTTSYNEQFF
CDR3nt: TGTGCCAGCAGCGTAGTAGGAACCACCTCCTACAATGAGCAGTTCTTC

v_gene: TRBV15
j_gene: TRBJ1-4
d_gene: TRBD1
abundance: few
CDR3aa: CATSREAGQGNEKLFF
CDR3nt: TGTGCCACCAGCAGAGAGGCGGGACAGGGTAATGAAAAACTGTTTTTT

v_gene: TRBV5-4
j_gene: TRBJ2-1
d_gene: .
abundance: .
CDR3aa: CASSYSYEQFF
CDR3nt: TGTGCCAGCAGCTACTCTTATGAGCAGTTCTTC

v_gene: TRBV5-1
j_gene: TRBJ1-1
d_gene: TRBD1
abundance: .
CDR3aa: CASSLETGGWTEAFF
CDR3nt: TGCGCCAGCAGCTTGGAAACAGGGGGTTGGACTGAAGCTTTCTTT

v_gene: TRBV6-6
j_gene: TRBJ1-1
d_gene: .
abundance: .
CDR3aa: CASSYNGGHTEAFF
CDR3nt: TGTGCCAGCAGTTACAATGGGGGTCACACTGAAGCTTTCTTT

v_gene: TRBV30
j_gene: TRBJ2-5
d_gene: .
abundance: .
CDR3aa: CAWGQGHQETQYF
CDR3nt: TGTGCCTGGGGGCAGGGACACCAGGAGACCCAGTACTTC